This T cell receptor beta chain originates from a study of breast tumors, draining lymph nodes, adjacent tissues. Study observations and caveats: Data fit most tumor T cells coming from lymph node, expanding in tumor. Tumor repertoires ranked between lymph nodes and nontumor tissue in diversity, with V and J gene preferences. Data only fit, rather than demonstrated, lymph node origin of most tumor T cells.

Samples came from axillary lymph nodes draining the breast cancer. This clonotype was observed many times. Its specificity is not known. TCRdb fed the multiplex PCR reads into MiXCR, producing one record per CDR3 protein. The sample contains 90,000 to 120,000 distinct CDR3 sequences, 21% of which appear only once. The CDR3 runs to 13 residues. CDR1 and CDR2 (germline): MNHEY, SVGAGI. The V end lost 6 bases, the J end lost 7 bases, and 16 bases lay between the germline ends. The rearrangement links TRBV6-5 to TRBJ2-7, with D perhaps TRBD1 (6 bases). The TCR sequence derives from a female donor with breast cancer. Some clones in this sample may be carry-over from other donors' samples. The sequenced material came from axillary lymph node tissue. The CDR3 is CASSPDRPLEQYF. DNA of the CDR3: TGTGCCAGCAGCCCCGACAGGCCCCTGGAGCAGTACTTC.